What follows are 22 T cell receptor beta chains derived from one specimen sequenced in a study of shared clonotypes between healthy human individuals. The table came from immunoSEQ multiplex PCR; TCRdb's copy has only in-frame clones and leaves some out. The sample shows hundreds of thousands of clones, roughly 96% of them seen only once. Cells designated naive CD8 were CD45RO-negative and were positively selected for CCR7, with terminally differentiated effector memory CD45RA+ cells excluded. The specimen was naive CD8+ T cells sorted from blood. The receptor source for this set is a woman under 40 in good health.

This chain uses TRBV28 with TRBJ1-1, with 8 bases that match TRBD1. J gave up 0 bases and V 6 bases, and 3 bases lay outside the gene matches. This CDR3 comprises 14 residues. The germline CDR1 and CDR2 sequences are MDHEN and SYDVKM. The CDR3 DNA follows: TGTGCCAGCAGGACAGGGGCCATGAACACTGAAGCTTTCTTT. Protein product: CASRTGAMNTEAFF.

This chain links TRBV27 with TRBJ2-1; the D gene is possibly TRBD2 (6 bases). The V end was cut by 6 bases, the J end by 0 bases, with 15 bases between. The CDR3 has 16 residues. CDR1 MNHEY and CDR2 SMNVEV come from the germline V gene (reference sequence). The CDR3 is CASRYSGYSSYNEQFF. The CDR3 DNA reads TGTGCCAGCAGGTATAGCGGTTATAGCTCCTACAATGAGCAGTTCTTC.

V and J are TRBV5-4 and TRBJ2-4; weak D call: TRBD2 (6 bases). The CDR3 is 16 amino acids. Germline assignment: CDR1 SGHNT and CDR2 YYREEE (reference sequence). Trimming shortened V by 0 bases and J by 5 bases, and 15 bases separated the two germline ends. For the CDR3, the DNA is TGTGCCAGCAGCTTGGGGGGCGGGGTCGGCCAAAACATTCAGTACTTC. Amino acids: CASSLGGGVGQNIQYF.

The V gene is TRBV5-1, the J gene TRBJ2-1, with 8 bases that match TRBD1. This CDR3 has 17 amino acids. V trimming: 0 bases; J trimming: 4 bases; junction bases outside the gene matches: 9. CDR1 is SGHRS, CDR2 YFSETQ, per germline. CDR3 amino acids: CASSLGQGAWSYNEQFF. CDR3 coding DNA: TGCGCCAGCAGCTTGGGTCAGGGGGCATGGTCGTACAATGAGCAGTTCTTC.

This chain links TRBV7-2 with TRBJ2-7; 11 bases are shared with TRBD2. The germline gives CDR1 SGHTA, CDR2 FQGNSA. The CDR3 length is 17 residues. Losses at the gene ends were 2 bases for V and 2 bases for J; bases not matched to a gene: 8. In nucleotides, the CDR3 is TGTGCCAGCAGCTTATCTAAGTTAGCGGGAGGGCCCTACGAGCAGTACTTC. This codes for CASSLSKLAGGPYEQYF.

This chain links TRBV28 with TRBJ1-5; maybe TRBD1 (5 bases). CDR1 is MDHEN and CDR2 is SYDVKM in the germline V gene. Trimming took 7 bases from V and 6 from J, leaving 13 bases between them. The length of the CDR3 is 13 residues. This CDR3 reads CASTPDKAQPQHF. CDR3 DNA: TGTGCCAGCACCCCGGACAAGGCTCAGCCCCAGCATTTT.

The chain couples TRBV28 to TRBJ2-5, with TRBD1 matching over 7 bases. V shed 4 bases, J shed 2 bases, and the junction held 1 base outside the gene matches. The germline gives CDR1 MDHEN, CDR2 SYDVKM. This CDR3 is built from 13 residues. In DNA form, the CDR3 reads TGTGCCAGCAGTTGGGACAGTCAAGAGACCCAGTACTTC. Protein: CASSWDSQETQYF. Full variable domain (missing parts from reference TRBV28 and TRBJ2-5): DVKVTQSSRYLVKRTGEKVFLECVQDMDHENMFWYRQDPGLGLRLIYFSYDVKMKEKGDIPEGYSVSREKKERFSLILESASTNQTSMYLCASSWDSQETQYFGPGTRLLVL.

The chain recombines TRBV28 with TRBJ2-5; a weak D match, TRBD1 (5 bases). CDR3 length equals 15 residues. The V gene lost 3 bases and the J gene lost 3 bases, with 14 bases spanning the gap. CDR1 and CDR2 (germline): MDHEN, SYDVKM. The CDR3 DNA reads as TGTGCCAGCAGTTTGTTGATGGGCAGGGAAGAGACCCAGTACTTC. It encodes CASSLLMGREETQYF. The full variable domain, completed using reference TRBV28 and TRBJ2-5, is DVKVTQSSRYLVKRTGEKVFLECVQDMDHENMFWYRQDPGLGLRLIYFSYDVKMKEKGDIPEGYSVSREKKERFSLILESASTNQTSMYLCASSLLMGREETQYFGPGTRLLVL.

The chain carries TRBV28 and TRBJ1-4, with unresolved D. The CDR3 has 15 residues. Germline values: CDR1 MDHEN, CDR2 SYDVKM. The ends were cut back, 4 bases at V and 2 bases at J, with 11 bases in the middle. CDR3 sequence: CASSWLMATNEKLFF. DNA for the CDR3: TGTGCCAGCAGTTGGCTCATGGCTACTAATGAAAAACTGTTTTTT. Drawing the rest from reference TRBV28 and TRBJ1-4, the complete variable domain is DVKVTQSSRYLVKRTGEKVFLECVQDMDHENMFWYRQDPGLGLRLIYFSYDVKMKEKGDIPEGYSVSREKKERFSLILESASTNQTSMYLCASSWLMATNEKLFFGSGTQLSVL.

This sequence joins TRBV4-1 and TRBJ1-2; the match to TRBD1 covers 7 bases. Germline V gene sequence: CDR1 MGHRA, CDR2 YSYEKL. The CDR3 consists of 18 residues. With 3 bases clipped from V and 4 bases from J, the junction kept 17 bases outside the gene matches. CDR3 DNA sequence: TGCGCCAGCAGCCAGACGACAGGGAACGCGGTCCAGGGCTATGGCTACACCTTC. Amino acid sequence: CASSQTTGNAVQGYGYTF.

The chain combines TRBV5-6 with TRBJ1-2, with D uncertain. Germline loops: CDR1 SGHDT, CDR2 YYEEEE. The V end lost 4 bases, the J end lost 8 bases, and 18 bases lay between the germline ends. The CDR3 is 14 amino acids. CDR3 in amino acids: CASSRIGGLRGYTF. The CDR3 bases are TGTGCCAGCAGCCGCATAGGTGGGCTGAGAGGCTACACCTTC.

The chain links TRBV19 to TRBJ2-7; perhaps TRBD2 as D (5 bases). The CDR3 contains 15 residues. V lost 3 bases and J 4 bases, leaving 16 bases between the germline ends. CDR1 is LNHDA and CDR2 is SQIVND in the germline V gene (reference sequence). CDR3 sequence: CASSIGSSSHYEQYF. CDR3 sequence (DNA): TGTGCCAGTAGTATTGGGAGTTCCAGCCATTACGAGCAGTACTTC.

This chain links TRBV11-2 with TRBJ2-1; 11 positions match TRBD2. The CDR3 is 18 residues long. Germline values: CDR1 SGHAT, CDR2 FQNNGV. V lost 5 bases and J lost 0; bases outside the gene matches: 9. CDR3 nucleotide sequence: TGTGCCAGCAGCATCGGACTAGCGGGCTGGAGCTCCTACAATGAGCAGTTCTTC. Encoded protein: CASSIGLAGWSSYNEQFF.

This sequence joins TRBV9 and TRBJ2-2; 7 bases are shared with TRBD2. The length of the CDR3 is 16 residues. Trimming cost V 4 bases and J 6 bases; bases outside gene matches: 12. Germline V gives CDR1 SGDLS, CDR2 YYNGEE. The CDR3 reads CASSIFAGVVAGELFF. The CDR3, as DNA: TGTGCCAGCAGCATTTTTGCGGGAGTTGTGGCCGGGGAGCTGTTTTTT. The whole variable domain, remainder taken from reference TRBV9 and TRBJ2-2, is DSGVTQTPKHLITATGQRVTLRCSPRSGDLSVYWYQQSLDQGLQFLIQYYNGEERAKGNILERFSAQQFPDLHSELNLSSLELGDSALYFCASSIFAGVVAGELFFGEGSRLTVL.

This chain connects TRBV7-6 to TRBJ2-1; 10 bases agree with TRBD2. CDR1 is SGHVS and CDR2 is FNYEAQ in the germline V gene. There are 16 residues in the CDR3. Trimming took 5 bases from V and 4 from J; bases not matched to a gene: 8. The CDR3 bases are TGTGCCAGCAGCATGATGCTAGCGGGAGCTTACAATGAGCAGTTCTTC. It is translated as CASSMMLAGAYNEQFF.

This chain connects TRBV5-5 to TRBJ1-4, with 8 bases that match TRBD1. Germline lookup yields CDR1 SGHKS and CDR2 YYEKEE (reference sequence). The junction had 3 bases not matched to a gene; V was cut back by 4 bases and J by 4 bases. This CDR3 is 14 amino acids long. The CDR3 nucleotides are TGTGCCAGCAGCCCGACAGGGGATAATGAAAAACTGTTTTTT. The encoded protein is CASSPTGDNEKLFF.

This chain links TRBV2 with TRBJ2-1; no firm D call. V was cut by 3 bases and J by 3 bases, with 6 bases left in between. Germline CDR1 SNHLY, CDR2 FYNNEI. This CDR3 spans 13 amino acids. CDR3 sequence (DNA): TGTGCCAGCAGTGATACCGACTACAATGAGCAGTTCTTC. The encoded protein is CASSDTDYNEQFF. The full variable domain, rest sourced from reference TRBV2 and TRBJ2-1, is EPEVTQTPSHQVTQMGQEVILRCVPISNHLYFYWYRQILGQKVEFLVSFYNNEISEKSEIFDDQFSVERPDGSNFTLKIRSTKLEDSAMYFCASSDTDYNEQFFGPGTRLTVL.

V gene TRBV27 combines with J gene TRBJ1-5, with TRBD1 identical over 7 bases. In germline, CDR1 is MNHEY, CDR2 SMNVEV (reference sequence). The length of the CDR3 is 15 residues. V was clipped by 0 bases and J by 9 bases; unmatched bases: 8. CDR3 region: CASSLSRQGRGPQHF. CDR3 nucleotides: TGTGCCAGCAGTTTATCTCGACAGGGCCGAGGGCCCCAGCATTTT.

This clone appeared a single time. The genes are TRBV19 and TRBJ2-1; 10 positions agree with TRBD2. CDR1 LNHDA and CDR2 SQIVND come from the germline V gene (reference sequence). The CDR3 runs 15 residues. J lost 8 bases, V lost 4 bases, and 8 bases had no gene match. The CDR3 region has the DNA TGTGCCAGTAGTAGAGAGCGGGAGGGACTCGATGAGCAGTTCTTC. As protein: CASSREREGLDEQFF.

This chain uses TRBV13 with TRBJ2-1; possible D gene TRBD2, 6 bases. CDR1 and CDR2 (germline): PRHDT, FYEKMQ (reference sequence). Deletions cut 5 bases from V and 5 bases from J, with 13 bases between. This CDR3 comprises 14 residues. Here the CDR3 DNA reads TGTGCCAGCAGCCCCCTAGCGAGCGACAATGAGCAGTTCTTC. Translated, it gives CASSPLASDNEQFF.

With respect to this clone: The sample has other DNA sequences that encode this CDR3 too. V is TRBV7-6 and J is TRBJ2-7; a weak D match, TRBD2 (5 bases). V lost 4 bases and J lost 4, with 8 bases in between. This CDR3 contains 12 residues. Looked up from germline, CDR1 is SGHVS and CDR2 is FNYEAQ. The CDR3, as DNA: TGTGCCAGCAGCTCCGGGGATTACGAGCAGTACTTC. Translating gives CASSSGDYEQYF.

The chain uses TRBV4-1 and TRBJ2-5, with 10 bases that match TRBD2. Germline loops: CDR1 MGHRA, CDR2 YSYEKL. Losses at the gene ends were 5 bases for V and 2 bases for J; bases not matched to a gene: 14. The CDR3 loop spans 18 amino acids. This CDR3 reads CASSFSLAGGVGQETQYF. Here the CDR3 DNA reads TGCGCCAGCAGCTTCAGTTTAGCGGGAGGCGTCGGGCAAGAGACCCAGTACTTC.